This is a list of T cell receptor beta chains from one sample in a study of OX40 agonist ivuxolimab in advanced cancers. The repertoire was sequenced with immunoSEQ multiplex PCR; TCRdb's copy has only in-frame clones and lacks some. The table includes approximately 23,000 clones, about 83% detected once. Sequencing used CD4+ or CD8+ T cells sorted from blood, obtained in a trial of the OX40 agonist ivuxolimab. The receptors shown here come from an adult with an advanced solid tumor such as melanoma, head and neck, liver or kidney cancer. Each CDR3 is given with its conserved first and last residue.

TRBV4-3 CASSQDRTTASNTGELFF
TRBV6-1 CASGPYNTEAFF
TRBV4-2 CASSSTGGRTEAFF
TRBV19 CASSGGSDNSPLHF
TRBV6-6 CASSPSGTLFTGELFF
TRBV9 CASNTGNHNEQFF
TRBV2 CASSEAHDLVRVVGYTF
TRBV7-9 CASSLAQGKLNEQFF
TRBV6-5 CASRRTSGNNEQFF
TRBV4-3 CASSQEGTGGYEQYF
TRBV5-5 CASSPRDRSGANVLTF
TRBV7-6 CASSLVSSGETQYF
TRBV7-8 CASSLGYNGELFF
TRBV6-5 CASTPGLGPYNEQFF
TRBV19 CASSIDRGYEQYF
TRBV4-1 CASSQGPPGLRPYEQYF
TRBV4-1 CASSQRLNPGGGGDEQYF
TRBV2 CASRTYGGAGETQYF
TRBV6-6 CASTNSRLSSGNTIYF
TRBV6-4 CASSDSTSGGQDTQYF
TRBV19 CASSPGQLMNTEAFF
TRBV12-5 CASGWRNRGRNDEKLFF
TRBV7-9 CASSLGTGTDTQYF
TRBV5-4 CASSFWGGDLYF
TRBV18 CASSPRDRGEETQYF
TRBV7-9 CASSLGPAASNEQFF
TRBV30 CAWSVVRGAYEQYF
TRBV4-3 CASSQAEGRYEQYF
TRBV6-6 CASSYSGRGDSYEQYF
TRBV7-9 CASSFEMAGWGFF
TRBV28 CASSLRSRGWGEQYF
TRBV27 CASRDPGYEQYF
TRBV10-3 CAISDSSGGHEQYF
TRBV4-1 CASSQNTGSQETQYF
TRBV28 CASSRDIGSQYF
TRBV6-1 CASKGESYEQYF
TRBV9 CASSGTGTANTGELFF
TRBV11-2 CASSPTQETYEKLFF
TRBV19 CASNPSGGFYGYTF
TRBV6-6 CASSQQGTYNSPLHF
TRBV4-3 CASSQERTGIYGYTF
TRBV28 CASRRREAFF
TRBV7-3 CASSLVWGPLGPDTQYF
TRBV9 CASSATGRPRGANVLTF
TRBV6-5 CASSYSGNNNEQFF
TRBV6-1 CASTQPRPPNEKLFF
TRBV7-2 CASSPRTGGDTEAFF
TRBV21-1 CASSKWIRGRSSGNTIYF
TRBV19 CASSPGQILNTEAFF
TRBV14 CASSKAPGIEAFF
TRBV9 CAGSAPGGRPDGYTF
TRBV27 CASSLMGGGNQPQHF
TRBV9 CASSPRTANYGYTF
TRBV6-5 CASSYSASGGVGEQFF
TRBV6-6 CARTQGSYEQYF
TRBV30 CAWSPGGIAGGYYEQYF
TRBV11-2 CASNLGGTEAFF